The table lists the clone carrying this T cell receptor (beta chain) with many counts. This entry is derived from a study of early T cells in non-severe SARS-CoV-2 infection. The CDR3 spans 16 residues. Per the germline V gene, CDR1 is LGHNA and CDR2 is YNFKEQ. Trimming removed 0 bases at V and 5 bases at J, with 16 bases between. TCRdb used MiXCR to reprocess the 5' RACE reads, holding one entry per CDR3 protein. The sample includes 60,000 to 90,000 distinct CDR3 sequences, over 9% of them seen just once. The V and J genes are TRBV4-2 and TRBJ2-5, with TRBD2 as a possible D gene (6 bases). The sequence was collected from an adult who was a healthcare worker with PCR-confirmed SARS-CoV-2 infection or an uninfected control (not recorded which). Sequences were obtained from whole blood. CDR3 region: CASSQDHSSVAETQYF. The CDR3 nucleotides read TGTGCCAGCAGCCAAGATCATTCTAGCGTTGCTGAGACCCAGTACTTC.